What follows are 11 T cell receptor beta chains derived from one specimen sequenced in a study of T cells in Graves' hyperthyroidism and ophthalmopathy. Regions amplified from RNA transcripts were the TCR beta CDR3 regions. A first-round RT-PCR of the TCR CDR3 used the HTBI primer set. TCRdb redid the calling of the multiplex PCR reads with MiXCR, one entry per CDR3 protein. This sample has hundreds of thousands of distinct CDR3 sequences, with approximately 14% found just once. The specimen sequenced was blood. These receptors were collected from a woman aged 25 to 39 with Graves' hyperthyroidism.

The chain has TRBV6-2 or TRBV6-3 and TRBJ2-1, with D uncertain. Looked up from germline, CDR1 is MNHEY and CDR2 is SVGEGT. With 8 bases removed from V and 9 bases from J, the gap between germline ends came to 14 bases. This CDR3 comprises 12 residues. CDR3 sequence: CASGFSRREQFF. Written as DNA, the CDR3 is TGTGCCAGCGGCTTCTCGAGACGTGAGCAGTTCTTC.

The V gene is TRBV20-1, the J gene TRBJ1-1; no definite D call. The germline V gene has CDR1 DFQATT and CDR2 SNEGSKA (reference sequence). CDR3 length: 11 amino acids. V was cut by 6 bases and J by 5 bases, with 10 bases left in between. DNA for the CDR3: TGCAGTGCACGGACGGGGACTGAAGCTTTCTTT. Translation gives CSARTGTEAFF.

This clonotype has at least ten counts. The CDR3 region has the DNA TGTGCCAGCATGGTGCGAACCTACGAGCAGTACTTC. Translated, it gives CASMVRTYEQYF. This sequence joins TRBV2 and TRBJ2-7; no clear D. Per the germline V gene, CDR1 is SNHLY and CDR2 is FYNNEI. The CDR3 contains 12 residues. Trimming cost V 7 bases and J 2 bases, with 9 bases left between them.

Here the CDR3 reads CASSSGDRLYNEQFF. Here the CDR3 DNA reads TGTGCCAGCAGCTCCGGGGACAGACTATACAATGAGCAGTTCTTC. The genes are TRBV7-9 and TRBJ2-1; TRBD1 aligns across 7 bases. Germline V gene lookup returns CDR1 SEHNR and CDR2 FQNEAQ (reference sequence). This CDR3 contains 15 residues. V dropped 4 bases and J dropped 4; count of bases not matched to a gene: 7.

The table lists this clonotype with many counts. The chain combines TRBV2 with TRBJ2-2; TRBD2 matches 10 bases. Germline V lookup: CDR1 SNHLY, CDR2 FYNNEI. Trimming removed 11 bases from V and 4 bases from J; junction bases left unmatched: 7. The CDR3 runs to 14 residues. The CDR3 sequence is CAGNSGRSTGELFF. The CDR3 DNA reads TGTGCCGGGAATAGCGGGAGGAGCACCGGGGAGCTGTTTTTT.

This clonotype was counted ten times or more. This rearrangement joins TRBV11-3 to TRBJ2-3; D perhaps matches TRBD2 (5 bases). The germline gives CDR1 SGHNT, CDR2 YENEEA. V shed 1 base and J shed 6 bases, with 14 bases lying between them. CDR3 length equals 15 residues. CDR3 sequence (DNA): TGTGCCAGCAGCTTAGCGGGGAGCGGCGGCGATACGCAGTATTTT. Translated, it gives CASSLAGSGGDTQYF.

This clonotype was recorded many times. The V gene is TRBV20-1, the J gene TRBJ2-5; TRBD1 matches at 7 bases. Germline CDR1 reads DFQATT; CDR2 reads SNEGSKA (reference sequence). Trimming at V came to 5 bases and at J to 1 base, leaving 7 bases not matched to a gene. CDR3 length: 14 amino acids. The CDR3 reads CSAFGTALQETQYF. For the CDR3, the DNA is TGCAGTGCTTTCGGGACAGCTCTCCAAGAGACCCAGTACTTC.

Ten or more counts support this clonotype. V gene TRBV29-1 combines with J gene TRBJ1-1; TRBD1 might be the D (5 bases). From germline, CDR1 is SQVTM and CDR2 ANQGSEA. V lost 7 bases to trimming and J lost 1 base, with 16 bases between them. CDR3 size: 14 residues. CDR3 sequence reads: CSGQPWGENTEAFF. The CDR3 coding sequence is TGCAGCGGTCAGCCCTGGGGGGAGAACACTGAAGCTTTCTTT.

This clonotype was counted between two and nine times. The V and J genes are TRBV18 and TRBJ2-7; D is unclear. CDR3 length: 15 residues. Per the germline V gene, CDR1 is KGHSH and CDR2 is LQKENI. Trimming removed 1 base at V and 2 bases at J, with 12 bases between. CDR3 region: CASSPRAGQTYEQYF. CDR3 DNA: TGTGCCAGCTCACCACGGGCAGGCCAGACCTACGAGCAGTACTTC.

The chain combines TRBV28 with TRBJ2-1; 11 bases are shared with TRBD2. Germline V gene data show CDR1 as MDHEN and CDR2 as SYDVKM. The CDR3 extends over 15 amino acids. Trimming took 6 bases from V and 6 from J; bases not matched to a gene: 7. The CDR3 reads CASSQGLAELNEQFF. CDR3 sequence (DNA): TGTGCCAGCAGCCAGGGACTAGCGGAACTCAATGAGCAGTTCTTC.

The chain is built from TRBV14 and TRBJ2-2; maybe TRBD1 (5 bases). The CDR3 spans 15 residues. V dropped 1 base and J dropped 3 bases, with 9 bases sitting between them. Germline assignment: CDR1 SGHDN and CDR2 FVKESK. In DNA, the CDR3 is TGTGCCAGCAGCCAAGTCGACAGTTACACCGGGGAGCTGTTTTTT. Encoded protein: CASSQVDSYTGELFF.